The clone carrying this T cell receptor (beta chain) occurred once. Sequencing used immunoSEQ multiplex PCR; TCRdb keeps in-frame clones, though not all of them. The table records tens of thousands of clones, approximately 84% of them present only once. These data originate in a study of OX40 agonist ivuxolimab in advanced cancers. CDR3 length: 16 residues. V lost 8 bases and J lost 1; bases outside the gene matches: 5. The germline CDR1 and CDR2 sequences are SEHNR and FQNEAQ (reference sequence). The TCR sequence derives from an adult with an advanced solid tumor such as melanoma, head and neck, liver or kidney cancer. Material: CD4+ or CD8+ T cells sorted from blood, obtained in a trial of the OX40 agonist ivuxolimab. The chain joins TRBV7-9 to TRBJ2-3; 14 bases fit TRBD2. The CDR3 DNA is TGTGCCAGCCTTTGGGGACTAGCGGGGGGCACAGATACGCAGTATTTT. Translating it yields CASLWGLAGGTDTQYF.